This T cell receptor (beta chain) was obtained from a study of blood T cell repertoires in COVID-19. In the original workflow: From reference gene primer amplification, estimates of nucleated cell counts were derived. TCRdb's copy holds only in-frame clones and misses some; the assay was immunoSEQ multiplex PCR. V, J and clone size reflect that table, while D and trimming were determined from the DNA. This sample has around 230,000 clones, with 82% found just once. J was trimmed by 2 bases and V by 5 bases; bases with no gene match: 6. Germline V lookup: CDR1 SEHNR, CDR2 FQNEAQ (reference sequence). The CDR3 extends over 15 amino acids.

This chain uses TRBV7-9 with TRBJ2-1; 7 bases map to TRBD2. The sample was PBMCs or T cells enriched from blood (not recorded which). The sequence derives from a man in his forties who had recovered from COVID-19. CDR3 residues: CASSPKRDAYNEQFF. The CDR3 DNA sequence: TGTGCCAGCAGCCCTAAGCGGGATGCCTACAATGAGCAGTTCTTC.